These 32 T cell receptor beta chains share one sample of origin, sequenced in a study of blood T cell repertoires in COVID-19. TCRdb's table, derived via immunoSEQ multiplex PCR, lists solely in-frame clones and lacks some. Among around 130,000 clones listed, around 87% were seen once. The sample consisted of peripheral blood. These receptor sequences come from a man aged 65 to 85 with active COVID-19.

The CDR3 DNA is TGTGCCAGCAGTAGAGATCGGAACACTGAAGCTTTCTTT. As protein: CASSRDRNTEAFF. The chain carries TRBV6-5 and TRBJ1-1, with no clear D. Germline loops: CDR1 MNHEY, CDR2 SVGAGI. CDR3 length equals 13 residues. Between the trimmed V and J ends, which lost 5 bases and 1 base, there was a span of 8 bases.

The V and J genes are TRBV9 and TRBJ1-2, with 8 bases matching TRBD1. Germline values: CDR1 SGDLS, CDR2 YYNGEE. There are 14 residues in the CDR3. V shed 3 bases and J 8 bases; nucleotides not matched to a gene: 9. CDR3 amino acids: CASSAETGARGYTF. The CDR3, as DNA: TGTGCCAGCAGCGCTGAGACAGGGGCTCGGGGCTACACCTTC.

The chain combines TRBV28 with TRBJ2-1, with TRBD2 matching 7 bases. V lost 6 bases to trimming and J lost 4 bases; unmatched junction nucleotides: 21. The CDR3 runs 19 residues. Germline CDR1 is MDHEN and CDR2 is SYDVKM. The CDR3 nucleotides read TGTGCCAGCAGGGGACCCGGGACTACTGTTTCTTCCTCTTACAATGAGCAGTTCTTC. Translating it yields CASRGPGTTVSSSYNEQFF.

The chain joins TRBV28 to TRBJ1-4; maybe TRBD1 (5 bases). This CDR3 has 14 amino acids. With 5 bases removed from V and 8 bases from J, the gap between germline ends came to 15 bases. CDR1 is MDHEN, CDR2 SYDVKM, per germline. CDR3 coding DNA: TGTGCCAGCAGTCTAGGGGTGGTGAGCGAAAAACTGTTTTTT. Its translation is CASSLGVVSEKLFF.

This CDR3 reads CASSKNMGTDTQYF. The CDR3 bases are TGTGCCAGCTCCAAGAACATGGGCACAGATACGCAGTATTTT. The chain employs TRBV7-3 and TRBJ2-3, with unresolved D. V gave up 8 bases and J gave up 1 base, with 13 bases separating them. This CDR3 spans 14 amino acids. The V gene's germline CDR1 is SGHTA and CDR2 FQGTGA.

The chain recombines TRBV5-1 with TRBJ1-5; weak D call: TRBD1 (6 bases). CDR1 and CDR2 (germline): SGHRS, YFSETQ. V was cut by 4 bases and J by 0 bases, with 11 bases left in between. The CDR3 extends over 15 amino acids. The CDR3 DNA sequence: TGCGCCAGCAGCCTAGGGGGGGATAGCAATCAGCCCCAGCATTTT. Protein product: CASSLGGDSNQPQHF.

V and J are TRBV9 and TRBJ1-6; a weak D match, TRBD1 (6 bases). The CDR3 is 14 residues long. The V gene lost 4 bases and the J gene lost 7 bases, with 12 bases spanning the gap. Germline V gene lookup returns CDR1 SGDLS and CDR2 YYNGEE. CDR3 coding DNA: TGTGCCAGCAGCCCGGAGGGGGGGAATTCACCCCTCCACTTT. It translates to CASSPEGGNSPLHF.

The chain couples TRBV6-5 to TRBJ2-2, with a tentative D call TRBD2 (5 bases). V dropped 7 bases and J dropped 4 bases, with 13 bases sitting between them. The CDR3 covers 14 residues. Germline-derived CDR1 and CDR2 are MNHEY and SVGAGI. The CDR3 reads CASTPTGTTGELFF. In nucleotides, the CDR3 is TGTGCCAGCACCCCGACGGGAACCACCGGGGAGCTGTTTTTT.

This chain links TRBV28 with TRBJ2-1, with 9 bases that match TRBD1. Germline values: CDR1 MDHEN, CDR2 SYDVKM. Germline trimming cut 6 bases from V and 7 bases from J; bases unmatched to any gene: 13. This CDR3 has 16 amino acids. The CDR3 is CASRGTGTGRLNEQFF. In nucleotides, the CDR3 is TGTGCCAGCAGGGGCACCGGGACAGGGAGACTTAATGAGCAGTTCTTC.

This clone was seen once. This sequence joins TRBV18 and TRBJ2-3; the match to TRBD2 covers 13 bases. CDR3 length: 17 amino acids. With V trimmed by 0 bases and J by 4 bases, 4 bases remained unmatched. The germline gives CDR1 KGHSH, CDR2 LQKENI. CDR3 DNA sequence: TGTGCCAGCTCACCACCGGGACTAGCGGGATCGGCAGATACGCAGTATTTT. This translates into CASSPPGLAGSADTQYF.

This chain connects TRBV5-1 to TRBJ1-1, with a tentative D call TRBD1 (5 bases). The CDR3 is 15 amino acids. CDR1 and CDR2 from the germline V gene are SGHRS and YFSETQ. V shed 0 bases and J shed 6 bases, with 15 bases lying between them. Here the CDR3 reads CASSLETERVAEAFF. The CDR3 nucleotides read TGCGCCAGCAGCTTGGAGACAGAAAGGGTGGCTGAAGCTTTCTTT.

The CDR3 region is CASRSDRTYEQYF. CDR3 coding DNA: TGTGCCAGCAGGTCGGACAGGACCTACGAGCAGTACTTC. The gene calls are TRBV7-8 and TRBJ2-7, with 7 positions matching TRBD1. V dropped 6 bases and J dropped 2; count of bases not matched to a gene: 4. This CDR3 spans 13 amino acids. Germline assignment: CDR1 SGHVS and CDR2 FQNEAQ.

The chain recombines TRBV11-1 with TRBJ2-1; 7 bases map to TRBD1. The CDR3 extends over 12 amino acids. Looked up from germline, CDR1 is SGHAT and CDR2 is FQDESV (reference sequence). The V and J ends lost 5 bases and 12 bases, in that order; junction bases with no gene match: 7. CDR3 nucleotide sequence: TGTGCCAGCAGCGTCGACAGGGCGGCGCAGTTCTTC. As protein: CASSVDRAAQFF.

This chain connects TRBV2 to TRBJ1-6; D remains unclear. CDR3 length equals 13 residues. The germline V gene has CDR1 SNHLY and CDR2 FYNNEI. The V and J ends lost 5 bases and 4 bases respectively, with 6 bases between them. This CDR3 reads CASSLFYNSPLHF. The CDR3 nucleotides read TGTGCCAGCAGTCTTTTTTATAATTCACCCCTCCACTTT.

The gene calls are TRBV5-1 and TRBJ2-3, with 10 nucleotides matching TRBD2. With 7 bases clipped from V and 6 bases from J, the junction kept 11 bases outside the gene matches. Germline loops: CDR1 SGHRS, CDR2 YFSETQ. The CDR3 extends over 15 amino acids. Here the CDR3 reads CASAPSGRAEDTQYF. Here the CDR3 DNA reads TGCGCCAGCGCCCCCAGCGGGAGGGCGGAGGATACGCAGTATTTT.

V gene TRBV19 combines with J gene TRBJ2-1; D is undetermined. The ends were cut back, 4 bases at V and 4 bases at J, with 2 bases in the middle. Germline V gene lookup returns CDR1 LNHDA and CDR2 SQIVND (reference sequence). This CDR3 contains 11 residues. The CDR3 region has the DNA TGTGCCAGTAGTACGTACAATGAGCAGTTCTTC. Translated: CASSTYNEQFF.

This clone was detected a few times. The V and J genes are TRBV25-1 and TRBJ1-6, with D perhaps matching TRBD1 (6 bases). The V and J ends lost 5 bases and 9 bases respectively, with 20 bases between them. The V gene's germline CDR1 is MGHDK and CDR2 SYGVNS. The CDR3 spans 16 residues. The CDR3 bases are TGTGCCAGCAGTCACACCCGAGGGGGGGCAGGTTCACCCCTCCACTTT. This codes for CASSHTRGGAGSPLHF. The full variable domain, completed using reference TRBV25-1 and TRBJ1-6, is EADIYQTPRYLVIGTGKKITLECSQTMGHDKMYWYQQDPGMELHLIHYSYGVNSTEKGDLSSESTVSRIRTEHFPLTLESARPSHTSQYLCASSHTRGGAGSPLHFGNGTRLTVT.

The rearrangement joins TRBV6-2 or TRBV6-3 to TRBJ2-7; 9 nucleotides agree with TRBD1. The CDR3 is 17 amino acids. V lost 5 bases to trimming and J lost 3 bases; unmatched junction nucleotides: 14. Germline V gene lookup returns CDR1 MNHEY and CDR2 SVGEGT. The CDR3 protein is CASSARSMGQGYYEQYF. Written as DNA, the CDR3 is TGTGCCAGCAGTGCTCGTTCCATGGGACAGGGCTACTACGAGCAGTACTTC.

The table lists this clone with a few counts. The V gene is TRBV4-1, the J gene TRBJ1-6, with 7 nucleotides matching TRBD1. Trimming at V came to 0 bases and at J to 0 bases, leaving 8 bases not matched to a gene. The CDR3 extends over 19 amino acids. CDR1 MGHRA and CDR2 YSYEKL come from the germline V gene. Here the CDR3 DNA reads TGCGCCAGCAGCCAAGATCCCGCGGACAGGAGCTCCTATAATTCACCCCTCCACTTT. Translating it yields CASSQDPADRSSYNSPLHF.

This chain connects TRBV4-1 to TRBJ2-2, with TRBD2 matching over 12 bases. After removal of 5 bases from V and 4 bases from J, the junction contained 11 bases not matched to a gene. This CDR3 is built from 18 residues. The germline CDR1 and CDR2 sequences are MGHRA and YSYEKL. CDR3 bases: TGCGCCAGCAGCATTCGACTAGCGGGAGTAGAGGGCACCGGGGAGCTGTTTTTT. It is translated as CASSIRLAGVEGTGELFF.

V usage is TRBV6-5 and J usage is TRBJ2-3; D may be TRBD2 (5 bases). CDR3 length: 15 residues. V shed 5 bases and J shed 0 bases, with 12 bases lying between them. The V gene's germline CDR1 is MNHEY and CDR2 SVGAGI. This CDR3 reads CASSPRRGSTDTQYF. As DNA, the CDR3 is TGTGCCAGCAGTCCCCGACGGGGAAGCACAGATACGCAGTATTTT.

This sequence joins TRBV27 and TRBJ1-5; D possibly corresponds to TRBD1 (5 bases). The CDR3 extends over 15 amino acids. The V and J ends lost 4 bases and 0 bases respectively, with 10 bases between them. Germline assignment: CDR1 MNHEY and CDR2 SMNVEV (reference sequence). The CDR3 reads CASSSGTYSNQPQHF. For the CDR3, the DNA is TGTGCCAGCAGTTCCGGGACTTATAGCAATCAGCCCCAGCATTTT.

The chain combines TRBV27 with TRBJ2-7, with TRBD2 matching over 10 bases. Germline V lookup: CDR1 MNHEY, CDR2 SMNVEV (reference sequence). This CDR3 comprises 15 residues. V shed 4 bases, J shed 5 bases, and the junction held 8 bases outside the gene matches. The CDR3 bases are TGTGCCAGCAGTTCCCTAGCGGGAGCGCCCCACGAGCAGTACTTC. It is translated as CASSSLAGAPHEQYF.

This rearrangement joins TRBV2 to TRBJ2-5; D is undetermined. The V end lost 3 bases, the J end lost 5 bases, and 16 bases lay between the germline ends. Germline CDR1 and CDR2: SNHLY and FYNNEI. This CDR3 is 15 amino acids long. CDR3 bases: TGTGCCAGCAGTGAGAGGTTGGGTGGTTCGGAGACCCAGTACTTC. It codes for CASSERLGGSETQYF.

The chain uses TRBV19 and TRBJ1-1; D remains unclear. The CDR3 runs to 13 residues. Deletions cut 3 bases from V and 2 bases from J, with 7 bases between. Germline-derived CDR1 and CDR2 are LNHDA and SQIVND (reference sequence). CDR3 in amino acids: CASSIQANTEAFF. For the CDR3, the DNA is TGTGCCAGTAGTATCCAGGCAAACACTGAAGCTTTCTTT.

This clone was observed once. This chain joins TRBV6-5 and TRBJ1-1; 7 bases fit TRBD1. The CDR3 has 15 residues. Germline lookup yields CDR1 MNHEY and CDR2 SVGAGI. Germline trimming cut 5 bases from V and 4 bases from J; bases unmatched to any gene: 10. The CDR3 DNA reads as TGTGCCAGCAGTCCTCGGGACAGCCGGCGCACTGAAGCTTTCTTT. Its protein product is CASSPRDSRRTEAFF.

This sequence joins TRBV19 and TRBJ1-1, with D hard to call. The CDR3 loop spans 13 amino acids. The germline V gene encodes CDR1 LNHDA and CDR2 SQIVND (reference sequence). V dropped 3 bases and J dropped 0 bases, with 5 bases sitting between them. Written as DNA, the CDR3 is TGTGCCAGTAGTATCAACATGAACACTGAAGCTTTCTTT. Encoded protein: CASSINMNTEAFF.

This chain's CDR3 is CASSSGTGSSYEQYF. CDR3 nucleotides: TGTGCCAGCAGTTCCGGGACAGGGAGCTCCTACGAGCAGTACTTC. This chain joins TRBV7-2 and TRBJ2-7, with 9 bases lining up with TRBD1. The CDR3 loop spans 15 amino acids. CDR1 SGHTA and CDR2 FQGNSA come from the germline V gene. Trimming took 6 bases from V and 0 from J; bases not matched to a gene: 6.

The chain couples TRBV5-6 to TRBJ2-5; no definite D call. V was cut by 0 bases and J by 5 bases, with 5 bases left in between. This CDR3 is 12 amino acids long. The germline gives CDR1 SGHDT, CDR2 YYEEEE. The CDR3 here is CASSLVGETQYF. In DNA, the CDR3 is TGTGCCAGCAGCTTGGTCGGGGAGACCCAGTACTTC.

This clone was seen once. The V call is TRBV6-6, the J call TRBJ2-1, with 9 positions matching TRBD2. The trim removed 2 bases at V and 5 bases at J, leaving 7 bases unmatched. The germline CDR1 and CDR2 sequences are MNHNY and SVGAGI (reference sequence). The CDR3 sequence is 16 residues long. The DNA of the CDR3 is TGTGCCAGCAGTTACGTGGCGGGAGGGTTACACAATGAGCAGTTCTTC. It encodes CASSYVAGGLHNEQFF.

The gene calls are TRBV29-1 and TRBJ2-7; TRBD2 is a possible D gene (7 bases). The CDR3 totals 13 residues. Germline V gives CDR1 SQVTM, CDR2 ANQGSEA. Trimming pared 6 bases from V and 3 bases from J, leaving 15 bases between. In DNA form, the CDR3 reads TGCAGCGTAGGGGGGGCCCTCTACTACGAGCAGTACTTC. It yields the protein CSVGGALYYEQYF.

This sequence joins TRBV28 and TRBJ1-1, with 8 nucleotides matching TRBD1. Germline CDR1 and CDR2: MDHEN and SYDVKM. V shed 8 bases, J shed 5 bases, and the junction held 10 bases outside the gene matches. The CDR3 loop spans 14 amino acids. In DNA form, the CDR3 reads TGTGCCAGCGGCCAGACAGGGGCGGGGACTGAAGCTTTCTTT. It codes for CASGQTGAGTEAFF. The full variable domain, completed using reference TRBV28 and TRBJ1-1, is DVKVTQSSRYLVKRTGEKVFLECVQDMDHENMFWYRQDPGLGLRLIYFSYDVKMKEKGDIPEGYSVSREKKERFSLILESASTNQTSMYLCASGQTGAGTEAFFGQGTRLTVV.